These T cell receptor beta chains were read from a single sample in a study of T cell responses to AZD1222 COVID-19 vaccine. Profiled with immunoSEQ multiplex PCR; TCRdb holds only in-frame clones, not every one. The top ten hold about 0.53% of the sample, which has about 180,000 clones, almost 90% seen once. Source: peripheral blood, taken on day 0 of AZD1222 vaccination. The receptors were gathered from an adult in good health. The CDR3 runs from the conserved cysteine through the conserved F or W. D genes are given only for firm matches. Clone size is stated in some rows and not others, as once, few, many or a class when expanded.

D gene | J gene | V gene | clone size | CDR3 DNA | CDR3 protein
. | TRBJ1-4 | TRBV6-2/TRBV6-3 | once | TGTGCCAGCAGTCTACGGGTTGCAACTAATGAAAAACTGTTTTTT | CASSLRVATNEKLFF
. | TRBJ1-1 | TRBV28 | . | TGTGCCAGCAGTTGGACGTTCCTGGCTGAAGCTTTCTTT | CASSWTFLAEAFF
TRBD2 | TRBJ2-3 | TRBV24-1 | . | TGTGCCACCAGTGATTTAGGGACGCGCGGGGCCCGCGGGGGAGATACGCAGTATTTT | CATSDLGTRGARGGDTQYF
TRBD1 | TRBJ2-5 | TRBV27 | . | TGTGCCAGCAGTTTATATCCAGGGGGCGTCCTTGGGGAGACCCAGTACTTC | CASSLYPGGVLGETQYF
TRBD1 | TRBJ1-1 | TRBV19 | . | TGTGCCAGTAGTATCGGGACAGTGAACACTGAAGCTTTCTTT | CASSIGTVNTEAFF
. | TRBJ2-4 | TRBV5-1 | once | TGCGCCAGTAAGGACAGCGTCAAAAACATTCAGTACTTC | CASKDSVKNIQYF
. | TRBJ1-6 | TRBV5-4 | . | TGTGCCAGCAGCTTGGTAGACAATAATTCACCCCTCCACTTT | CASSLVDNNSPLHF
. | TRBJ1-1 | TRBV7-2 | . | TGTGCCAGCAGCTTACGGACGGGACAAGCTTTCTTT | CASSLRTGQAFF
. | TRBJ1-6 | TRBV27 | . | TGTGCCAGCAGTTGGACACAGAGAAGCTCCTATAATTCACCCCTCCACTTT | CASSWTQRSSYNSPLHF
. | TRBJ1-5 | TRBV7-2 | once | TGTGCCAGCAGCTTAGAAACGGGCGGGAGTCAGCCCCAGCATTTT | CASSLETGGSQPQHF
. | TRBJ2-3 | TRBV9 | . | TGTGCCAGCAGCGTAGCTAAGGGGGTCCGCACAGATACGCAGTATTTT | CASSVAKGVRTDTQYF
. | TRBJ1-1 | TRBV4-1 | once | TGCGCCAGCAGCCAAATGGGGCAGGAGAACACTGAAGCTTTCTTT | CASSQMGQENTEAFF
. | TRBJ2-1 | TRBV21-1 | . | TGTGCCAGCAGCAAGGGACTAGCGGGCTACTACAATGAGCAGTTCTTC | CASSKGLAGYYNEQFF
. | TRBJ2-5 | TRBV5-1 | . | TGCGCCAGCAGCTTTCGCCCCCAGGAGACCCAGTACTTC | CASSFRPQETQYF
. | TRBJ2-1 | TRBV10-2 | . | TGCGCCAGCAGTGAGGAGGGCTATGAGCAGTTCTTC | CASSEEGYEQFF
. | TRBJ2-1 | TRBV19 | . | TGTGCCAGTAGTATGGAGGGGCGGGTGAATGAGCAGTTCTTC | CASSMEGRVNEQFF
. | TRBJ1-6 | TRBV3-1/TRBV3-2 | . | TGTGCCAGCAGCCAAAACGGGAATTCACCCCTCCACTTT | CASSQNGNSPLHF
. | TRBJ1-1 | TRBV9 | . | TGTGCCAGCAGCGCTACAGGGTATGACACTGAAGCTTTCTTT | CASSATGYDTEAFF
TRBD1 | TRBJ1-4 | TRBV7-2 | . | TGTGCCAGCAGCTGGACAGGGTCTAATGAAAAACTGTTTTTT | CASSWTGSNEKLFF
. | TRBJ2-7 | TRBV27 | . | TGTGCCAGCAGTTCTTCCGGGACCGCGTCCTACGAGCAGTACTTC | CASSSSGTASYEQYF
. | TRBJ1-5 | TRBV7-9 | . | TGTGCCAGCAGCTCGGACAGATCAAGGGCCCAGCATTTT | CASSSDRSRAQHF
. | TRBJ2-2 | TRBV6-6 | once | TGTGCCAGCAGTTACAAGGGTGCCGGGGAGCTGTTTTTT | CASSYKGAGELFF
TRBD2 | TRBJ2-5 | TRBV19 | . | TGTGCCAGTAGTATTCGGGAGGGAGAGACCCAGTACTTC | CASSIREGETQYF
. | TRBJ1-6 | TRBV5-1 | . | TGCGCCAGCAGCTTGGCCAATACAGGGCTTCCTAATTCACCCCTCCACTTT | CASSLANTGLPNSPLHF
TRBD2 | TRBJ2-3 | TRBV2 | few | TGTGCCAGCAGCCCGCGGGAGAGCACAGATACGCAGTATTTT | CASSPRESTDTQYF
TRBD2 | TRBJ2-1 | TRBV7-9 | . | TGTGCCAGCAGCCTCTCTGGGACTAGCGGGAGGGCCGCCTACAATGAGCAGTTCTTC | CASSLSGTSGRAAYNEQFF